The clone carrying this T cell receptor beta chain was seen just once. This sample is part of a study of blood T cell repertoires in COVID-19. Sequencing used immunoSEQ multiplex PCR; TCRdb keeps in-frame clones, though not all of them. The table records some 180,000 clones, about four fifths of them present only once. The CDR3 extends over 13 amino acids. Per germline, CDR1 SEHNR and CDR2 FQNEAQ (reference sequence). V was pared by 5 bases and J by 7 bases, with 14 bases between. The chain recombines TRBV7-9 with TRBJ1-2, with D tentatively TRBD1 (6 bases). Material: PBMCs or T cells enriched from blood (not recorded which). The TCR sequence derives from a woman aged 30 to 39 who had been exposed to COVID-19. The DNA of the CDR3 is TGTGCCAGCAGCCCAACAGGGTTGGGTGGCTACACCTTC. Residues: CASSPTGLGGYTF.